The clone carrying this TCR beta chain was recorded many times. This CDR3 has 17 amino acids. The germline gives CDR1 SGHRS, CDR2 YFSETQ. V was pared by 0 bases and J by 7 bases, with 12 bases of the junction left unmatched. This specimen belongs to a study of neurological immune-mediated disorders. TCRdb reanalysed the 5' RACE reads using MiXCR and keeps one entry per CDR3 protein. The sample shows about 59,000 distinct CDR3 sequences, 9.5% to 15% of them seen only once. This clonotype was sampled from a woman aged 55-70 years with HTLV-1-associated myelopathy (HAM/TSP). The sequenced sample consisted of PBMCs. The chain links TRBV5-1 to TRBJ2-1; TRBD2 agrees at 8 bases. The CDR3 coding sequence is TGCGCCAGCAGCTTGGGAGCCCCTAGCGGGCTGGAGAATGAGCAGTTCTTC. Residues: CASSLGAPSGLENEQFF. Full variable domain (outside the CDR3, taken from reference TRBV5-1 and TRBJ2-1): KAGVTQTPRYLIKTRGQQVTLSCSPISGHRSVSWYQQTPGQGLQFLFEYFSETQRNKGNFPGRFSGRQFSNSRSEMNVSTLELGDSALYLCASSLGAPSGLENEQFFGPGTRLTVL.